This T cell receptor (beta chain) was identified during a study of low-dose radiotherapy and immunotherapy resistance in tumors. Trimming took 3 bases from V and 0 from J; bases not matched to a gene: 12. This CDR3 has 20 residues. Primers targeting TRAV and TRBV primed first-strand cDNA, covering alpha and beta chains. TCR amplification ran 15 to 25 PCR cycles using constant-region and V-primer adapter primers. MiXCR, applied by TCRdb to the reads, yields one record per CDR3 protein. Altogether under 95,000 distinct CDR3 sequences are present, roughly 19% being singletons, with the ten largest covering about 2.5%. The time point was: before trial treatment.

The chain links TRBV12-3 or TRBV12-4 to TRBJ2-1; 12 positions agree with TRBD2. The material sequenced was PBMCs, taken before treatment. The receptor comes from a male donor with prostate cancer. The CDR3 loop is CASSFRNPGLAGYSYNEQFF. The CDR3 nucleotides are TGTGCCAGCAGTTTCCGTAACCCGGGACTAGCGGGTTACTCCTACAATGAGCAGTTCTTC.